This T cell receptor beta chain was recovered during a study of T cells after yellow fever vaccination (dated by TCRdb to between 2018 and 2021). About the full investigation: The SMART-Seq v4 Ultra Low Input RNA kit was used to prepare libraries from fractions with low cell numbers. To track T-cell clones before and after primary and booster YFV17D yellow fever vaccination, bulk TCR alpha and beta repertoires were sequenced longitudinally. Two healthy male donors made up the cohort, one aged 18 to 29 years and the other aged 30 to 40 years. Blood was collected at multiple timepoints before and after primary and secondary immunization, and bulk PBMC replicates and cell subsets were isolated.

With regard to this clonotype: This receptor's antigen is unknown. No base quality information exists; no much larger clone differs at one position.

The paper's findings and limits, for the study overall: The study included only a couple of donors, which limits how far the findings can be generalized. A small fraction of clonotypes appeared in both the CD4 and CD8 compartments, likely as a result of convergent recombination. FACS-sorted repertoires could contain abundant contaminating clonotypes from the bulk population, so computational filtering was required. Most clones expanded after primary vaccination were re-detected after the booster (96% of CD4 and more than 70% of CD8), suggesting broad memory maintenance. Compared with the primary T-cell response, the secondary T-cell response was weaker but faster, peaking on day 5 rather than day 15.

The sample's treatment or condition label is to be understood as: live attenuated yellow fever vaccine strain. At each blood-draw timepoint, two biological replicates of bulk PBMCs were collected. A standard Ficoll-Paque protocol was used to isolate PBMCs from peripheral blood. RNA was extracted with TriZol from bulk PBMCs, CD4 and CD8 fractions, and dextramer-positive and dextramer-negative fractions. Sequencing took place on an Illumina NovaSeq 6000. TCR cDNA was synthesized by 5'RACE template switching, through which a universal primer site and unique molecular identifiers were introduced. cDNA synthesis was primed from both the TCR alpha and TCR beta constant segments. Libraries were amplified in two PCR steps, with sample barcodes and sequencing adapters added in the second step. Sequencing of the libraries was done on either Illumina HiSeq 2500 (2x100 bp) or NovaSeq (2x150 bp). Processing in the source paper ran as follows. Demultiplexing of reads and collapsing into UMI consensus sequences were performed with MIGEC, and V(D)J alignment was carried out with MiXCR. Using edgeR on replicate PBMC samples, clonotypes were called vaccine-responding if FDR was below 0.01 and the log2 fold change was above 5 up to day 15. Each bulk clonotype received a CD4 or CD8 identity based on whether the sequenced CD4 or CD8 repertoire contained that clonotype at higher abundance. The public reads were run again by TCRdb, first through fastp at Q25 and then through MiXCR, and only productive beta chains were kept. Each CDR3 protein gets just one entry, which takes the most common genes and DNA from the rows behind it. TCRdb's processing, not the authors', yielded these V and J calls. A total of fewer than 450,000 distinct CDR3 sequences appear in this sample, approximately 3.9% of them only once. Together, the top ten hold roughly 24% of the sample.

CDR1 SNHLY and CDR2 FYNNEI were looked up in the germline V gene. The CDR3 spans 15 residues, from the cysteine through the phenylalanine. Just CDR3 DNA is preserved here, 45 bases in frame from base 1. Deletion took 5 bases off V and 5 bases off J, with a span of 18 bases between the germline ends. The chain employs TRBV2 and TRBJ2-5; the D gene is perhaps TRBD1 or TRBD2, as each covers 5 bases. This clonotype was obtained from a man between 18 and 29 years old who received the YFV17D yellow fever vaccine. Specimen: PBMCs, collected 5 days after the yellow fever booster vaccination. The CDR3 reads CASSPMGELGETQYF. DNA sequence: TGTGCCAGCAGTCCCATGGGGGAGCTAGGCGAGACCCAGTACTTC.